This entry features one T cell receptor beta chain sequence. Its specificity is unknown. The data were obtained in a study of cytomegalovirus exposure and HLA in healthy donors. The study's findings and limits: There was a cluster of highly shared sequence variants that was likely a sequencing artifact.

Amplification used 60 Vbeta primers and 13 Jbeta primers. Measured with immunoSEQ multiplex PCR; TCRdb has only the in-frame clones, and not every one. Counted here are about 59,000 clones, 83% occurring once; the ten biggest clones make up 1.5% to 2%. CDR1 is SGHDN and CDR2 is FVKESK in the germline V gene. V lost 0 bases, J lost 7 bases, and 3 bases stayed unmatched. This CDR3 is 15 amino acids long. The sample taken for sequencing was PBMCs. This TCR came from a human donor in good health. The V gene is TRBV14, the J gene TRBJ2-2; 9 bases fit TRBD2. CDR3 bases: TGTGCCAGCAGCCAAGATGCTAGCGGGGTCGGGGAGCTGTTTTTT. Residues: CASSQDASGVGELFF.